This T cell receptor (beta chain) originates from a study of cytomegalovirus exposure and HLA in healthy donors (dated by TCRdb to the late 2010s). As for the study more broadly: An earlier analysis of a few hundred of the donors reported under 300 Gb of sequence data and around 120 million unique TCR beta sequences obtained from about 170 million T cells. In a later genetic analysis, genome-wide SNP genotypes for about 55% of the roughly 670 donors were used, and that subset was treated as a discovery cohort. In addition to the first cohort of 666 subjects, a separate validation cohort of approximately 130 different subjects was used. A later analysis re-examined previously published TCR beta repertoires from around 670 donors and added high-resolution HLA genotyping to investigate patterns of TCR occurrence. Among 398 genotyped donors of the cohort, an average of roughly 230,000 unique TCR beta nucleotide sequences was sequenced per donor, of which approximately 18% were non-productive. High-throughput TCR immunosequencing, statistical association of individual TCRs with disease status, and machine learning were combined to predict cytomegalovirus infection status. The study aimed to test whether cataloging public T cell receptors could reveal signatures of past pathogen exposure. The later analysis used no new phenotypic data to find candidate immune exposures, relying instead on TCR beta sequences and their occurrence across donors. An earlier analysis of nearly 600 of the donors applied high-throughput TCR beta sequencing to assess whether each TCR beta V gene segment acted as functional or pseudogenic. An early release that covered some 630 HLA-typed donors contained 250 to 350 gigabases of sequencing data and tens of millions of unique TCR sequences. Donor age, sex, ethnicity and CMV serostatus were compiled alongside the repertoire data. Using immunosequencing, the study profiled T cell repertoires from fewer than 700 subjects and related those repertoires to cytomegalovirus serostatus. Class I and class II HLA loci were covered by the typing at four-digit resolution. The genetic ancestry cluster associated with self-reported Caucasian donors included 65% to 90% of the 398 genotyped donors. All discovery cohort repertoires had been generated on a single sequencing platform. The number of donors typed differed by locus, with roughly 620-640 for A, B, C, DRB1 and DQB1, 522 for DQA1, over 600 for DPA1, and around 450 for DPB1. Several DR-DQ haplotypes were handled as single units for association and clustering, since linkage in the cohort was strong. What the research found in general, with its limitations: Some IMGT-functional V segments, including TRBV6-2 and TRBV6-3, could not be distinguished by the 87-base-pair reads and were therefore excluded. Compared with equally common non-associated chains, HLA-associated TCR beta chains in a later analysis were more clonally expanded and had lower generation probabilities. The presence/absence analyses assumed that sequencing depth was roughly uniform across donors, and that assumption may not be true. In a later analysis, several top co-occurrence clusters were reported to appear linked to parvovirus B19, influenza, CMV and Epstein-Barr virus. In vitro tests confirmed that a few of the cytomegalovirus-associated TCR beta chains recognize cytomegalovirus antigens. Linkage disequilibrium might explain the correlated functional status among segregating V segments, but an unknown experimental factor could not be excluded. It was suggested by the authors that the approach could potentially be generalized to other disease states and immunological phenotypes. Only TCR beta chains were sequenced in this cohort, and the absence of alpha or paired-chain data limited detectable features. At a false discovery rate of 0.05, a later analysis linked some 17,000 TCR beta sequences to specific HLA alleles. An earlier analysis of roughly 570 of the donors showed that most TCR beta V segments appeared in productive rearrangements either about 87% or about 30% of the time, which broadly matched IMGT annotations. Across donors, most TCR sequences were observed very rarely, whereas some public TCRs were present in many individuals. According to a later analysis, TCR association rates differed among HLA loci, with DRB1 alleles showing the most associated TCRs and HLA-C alleles showing the fewest. HLA typing was unavailable for some donors at each locus, so association tests used only the typed subset. CMV serostatus was the only immune exposure information available for the cohort. Assigning TCR associations to individual alleles was difficult when HLA alleles, especially DR and DQ, strongly co-occurred. A group of highly shared sequence variants was considered likely to be a technical artifact of the sequencing pipeline. In a later genetic analysis, a missense DCLRE1C variant was associated with V-gene and J-gene trimming of TCR beta chains, and the association was replicated in an independent cohort. A later genetic analysis reported fewer N-insertions in productive TCRs among donors in an Asian-associated ancestry cluster than the roughly 700-donor mean. The classifier was reported to diagnose cytomegalovirus status with high specificity and sensitivity in both the original and validation cohorts. The earlier analysis of 587 of the donors excluded some 15 rarely observed V segments, including chromosome 9 orphons, because counts were too low. In a later analysis, most CMV-associated TCR beta chains were found to appear HLA-restricted, with HLA associations seemingly driven largely by CMV exposure. The study listed 164 TCR beta chains as associated with cytomegalovirus. A further reported finding was that TCR beta sequences accurately predicted the HLA-A and HLA-B alleles for most subjects in the first cohort.

The cohort consisted of some 730 healthy bone marrow donors. Cohort members were all nominally healthy when sampled, although unrecorded immune exposures were likely present. The donor tested CMV seropositive, placing the donor among the 250 to 350 seropositive members of the cohort. Each donor provided a peripheral blood sample, and peripheral blood mononuclear cells were used for TCR beta sequencing. Genomic DNA extraction from the blood cell samples was performed with the Qiagen DNeasy Blood Extraction Kit. On this clone itself: Its binding antigen is unknown. No base quality information exists; no much larger clone differs at one position.

The library came from the immunoSEQ multiplex PCR assay. The multiplex PCR relied on a mix of 60 forward primers for TCR Vbeta segments and 13 reverse primers for TCR Jbeta segments. The CDR3 region of rearranged TCR beta genes was amplified from genomic DNA with a multiplex PCR assay. On the Illumina HiSeq System, the amplified TCR beta libraries were sequenced as 87-base-pair reads. In the original analysis: A later analysis tallied roughly 76 million unique TCR beta chains across the 650 to 750 repertoires, and about 10 million of those chains were shared by two or more donors. Raw reads were error-corrected and collapsed into unique sequences with a nearest-neighbor algorithm that merged closely related sequences to remove PCR and sequencing errors. To assign V, D and J gene segments, CDR3 sequences were aligned to IMGT reference sequences. For a sequence to be retained, a match of at least six nucleotides was required to both a V gene segment and a J gene segment. A rearrangement counted as productive if the CDR3 had no stop codons and remained in frame with V and J, and every other rearrangement counted as non-productive. CDR3 was defined by IMGT convention, running from the second conserved V-encoded cysteine to the conserved J-encoded phenylalanine. The earlier analysis of fewer than 700 of the donors excluded sequences that lacked an unambiguous match to a single V gene segment. An earlier analysis of 500 to 700 of the donors classified V segments as functional when productive rearrangements were above 56.7% and as segregating when the standard deviation between donors was above 5%. To diagnose cytomegalovirus status from the catalog of TCR beta chain sequences, a statistical classification framework was built. In a later analysis, TCR nucleotide sequences were compared against IMGT/GENE-DB human TR gene sequences so that V and J genes could be assigned. A later analysis assigned CDR3 sequences and most-parsimonious VDJ recombination scenarios with the TCRdist pipeline. In a later analysis, each TCR beta chain was defined by its CDR3 amino acid sequence together with its V-gene family, and reads without a unique V-gene family were excluded. A later analysis removed 592 highly shared, low-generation-probability nucleotide sequences to deal with suspected cross-contamination and a sequencing artifact. In a later analysis, a clonal expansion index was calculated for each public chain from normalized within-repertoire ranks of inferred template counts. In a later analysis, generation probabilities were computed using a VDJ recombination model fitted to out-of-frame rearrangements, and the results were checked against IGoR. In a later analysis, hypergeometric tests were used to score TCR-TCR, TCR-HLA and TCR-CMV co-occurrence, with a repertoire-size bias correction applied to TCR pairs. To estimate false discovery rates, a later analysis permuted the HLA or CMV assignments 20 times. A later analysis grouped co-occurring TCRs with DBSCAN, adding TCRdist sequence similarity when clustering within HLA-allele-positive subsets. Co-occurrence clustering excluded repertoires with fewer than 30,000 or more than 120,000 public chains, plus five with anomalous nucleotide sharing. TCRdb carries this immuneACCESS record with in-frame sequences only. Its versions omit some clonotypes, under half of them owing to an unresolved V gene in the studies checked, with the rest unexplained. V and J calls and clone size are given by that table; D and trimming were obtained from the DNA. The sample table holds some 120,000 clones, of which about 85% were seen once. The biggest ten clones account for roughly 4% of the sample.

The CDR3 numbers 17 residues from cysteine through phenylalanine. Only CDR3 DNA remains: 51 bases, in frame from the first base. Via the germline V gene (reference sequence), CDR1 is LNHDA and CDR2 SQIVND. V drops 3 bases and J drops 0 bases, leaving 14 bases in between. The sequenced material came from PBMCs. The sequence links TRBV19 to TRBJ2-2, and possibly TRBD2, on 5 matching bases. This receptor was obtained from a man aged 18-30 years in good health and CMV-seropositive. The DNA sequence follows: TGTGCCAGTAGTATCGTTAGCCGGGGTTCGAACACCGGGGAGCTGTTTTTT. Translated, this is CASSIVSRGSNTGELFF. Outside the CDR3, residues come from the reference TRBV19 and TRBJ2-2 proteins, so the full variable domain is: DGGITQSPKYLFRKEGQNVTLSCEQNLNHDAMYWYRQDPGQGLRLIYYSQIVNDFQKGDIAEGYSVSREKKESFPLTVTSAQKNPTAFYLCASSIVSRGSNTGELFFGEGSRLTVL.